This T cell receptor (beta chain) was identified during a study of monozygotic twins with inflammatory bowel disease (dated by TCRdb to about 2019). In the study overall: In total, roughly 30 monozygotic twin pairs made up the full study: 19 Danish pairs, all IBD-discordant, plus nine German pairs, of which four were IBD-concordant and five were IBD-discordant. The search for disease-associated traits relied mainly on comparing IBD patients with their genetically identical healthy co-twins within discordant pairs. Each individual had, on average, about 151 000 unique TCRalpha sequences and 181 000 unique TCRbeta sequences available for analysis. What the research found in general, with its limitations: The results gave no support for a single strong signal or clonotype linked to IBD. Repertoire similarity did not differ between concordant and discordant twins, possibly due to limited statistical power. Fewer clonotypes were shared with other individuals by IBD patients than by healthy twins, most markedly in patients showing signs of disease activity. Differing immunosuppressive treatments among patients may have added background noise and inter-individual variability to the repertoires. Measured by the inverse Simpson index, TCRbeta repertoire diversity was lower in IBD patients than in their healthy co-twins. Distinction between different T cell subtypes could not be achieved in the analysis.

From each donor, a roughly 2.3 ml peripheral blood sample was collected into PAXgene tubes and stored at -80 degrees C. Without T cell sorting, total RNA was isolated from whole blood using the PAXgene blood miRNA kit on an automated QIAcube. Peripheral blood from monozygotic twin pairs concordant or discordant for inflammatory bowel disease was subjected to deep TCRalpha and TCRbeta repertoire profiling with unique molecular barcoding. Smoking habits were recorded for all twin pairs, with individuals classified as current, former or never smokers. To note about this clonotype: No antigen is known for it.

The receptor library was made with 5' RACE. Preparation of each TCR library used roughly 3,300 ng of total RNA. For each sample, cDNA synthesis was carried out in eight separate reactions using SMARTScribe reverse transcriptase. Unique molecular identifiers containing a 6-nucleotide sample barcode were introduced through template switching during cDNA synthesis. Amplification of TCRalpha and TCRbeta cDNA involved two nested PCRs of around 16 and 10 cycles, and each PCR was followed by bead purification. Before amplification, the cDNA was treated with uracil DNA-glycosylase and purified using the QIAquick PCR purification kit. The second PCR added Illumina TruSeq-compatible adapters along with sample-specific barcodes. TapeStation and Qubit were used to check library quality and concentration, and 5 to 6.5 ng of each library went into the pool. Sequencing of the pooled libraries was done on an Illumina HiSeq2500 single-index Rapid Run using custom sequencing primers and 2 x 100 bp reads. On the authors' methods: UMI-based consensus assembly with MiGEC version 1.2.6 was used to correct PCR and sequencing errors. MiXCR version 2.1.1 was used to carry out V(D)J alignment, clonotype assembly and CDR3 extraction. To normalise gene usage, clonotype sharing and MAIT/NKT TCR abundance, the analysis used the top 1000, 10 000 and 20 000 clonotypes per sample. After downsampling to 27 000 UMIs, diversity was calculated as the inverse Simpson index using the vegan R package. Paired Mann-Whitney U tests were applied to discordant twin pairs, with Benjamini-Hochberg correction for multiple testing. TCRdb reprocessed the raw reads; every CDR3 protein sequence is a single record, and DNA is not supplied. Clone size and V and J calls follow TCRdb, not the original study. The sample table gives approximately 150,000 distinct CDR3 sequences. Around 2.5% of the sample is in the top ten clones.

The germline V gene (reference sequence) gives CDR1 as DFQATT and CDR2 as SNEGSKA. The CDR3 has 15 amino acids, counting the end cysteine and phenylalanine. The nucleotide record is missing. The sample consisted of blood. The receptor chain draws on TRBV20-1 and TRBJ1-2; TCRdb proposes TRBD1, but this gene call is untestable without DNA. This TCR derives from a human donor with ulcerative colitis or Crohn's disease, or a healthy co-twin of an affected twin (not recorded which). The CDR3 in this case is CSARNPDRGRSGYTF.